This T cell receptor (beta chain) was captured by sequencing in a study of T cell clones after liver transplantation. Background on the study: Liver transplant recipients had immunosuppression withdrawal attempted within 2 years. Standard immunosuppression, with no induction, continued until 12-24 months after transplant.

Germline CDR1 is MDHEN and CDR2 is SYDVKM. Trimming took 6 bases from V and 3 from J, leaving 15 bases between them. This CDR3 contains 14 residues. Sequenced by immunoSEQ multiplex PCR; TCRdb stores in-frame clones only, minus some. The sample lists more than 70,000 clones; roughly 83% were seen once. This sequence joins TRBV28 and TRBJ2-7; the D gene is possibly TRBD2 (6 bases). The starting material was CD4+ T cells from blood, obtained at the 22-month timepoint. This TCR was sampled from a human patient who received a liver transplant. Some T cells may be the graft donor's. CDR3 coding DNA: TGTGCCAGCAGACGAGGGACTGCCGGCTACGAGCAGTACTTC. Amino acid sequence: CASRRGTAGYEQYF.